This T cell receptor (beta chain) was retrieved from a study of regulatory T cells in long-lasting Graves disease. Notes on the study in general: Persistent disease preferred TRBV28, TRBJ1-2 and TRBJ2-5; new disease, TRBV20-1 and TRBJ2-1.

Time point reported: persistent/refractory GD, antithyroid drugs over 5 years with positive TRAb. The TCR library was prepared using RNA isolated from PBMCs. Peripheral blood, around 9.9 milliliters per patient, was collected in EDTA tubes. V was cut by 9 bases and J by 4 bases, with 13 bases left in between. This CDR3 is 13 amino acids long. In germline, CDR1 is SEHNR, CDR2 FQNEAQ (reference sequence). This clonotype was observed a single time. The antigen is undetermined. The authors built TCR beta libraries using iRepertoire HTBI primers and Arm-PCR of CDR3 regions. TCRdb re-analysed the multiplex PCR reads in MiXCR, keeping a single row per CDR3 protein. The data contain about half a million distinct CDR3 sequences, approximately 23% of them seen just once; the ten biggest clones take up roughly 13%.

The source was peripheral blood mononuclear cells (PBMCs), collected when the disease was refractory, from a patient treated with antithyroid drugs. The V and J genes are TRBV7-9 and TRBJ1-5; D ambiguous. This receptor was identified in a female donor with Graves disease. The CDR3 DNA is TGTGCCAGTCAGCTTGGACCTAATCAGCCCCAGCATTTT. It yields the protein CASQLGPNQPQHF.